The present T cell receptor beta chain was sequenced within a study of control samples from healthy donors and cancer patients (TCRdb year 2020). This clone was seen a few times. Its target antigen remains unknown. Base quality data are lacking; no much larger clone is found one base away. The library was made by the immunoSEQ multiplex PCR assay. TCRdb limited this immuneACCESS table to in-frame rearrangements with V and J called. A share of clones is missing; checked studies link under half to unresolved V genes, and the rest is unexplained. This sample gives approximately 86,000 clones in total; roughly 84% of them show up just once. The top ten constitute approximately 2.1% of the sample. The CDR3 runs 14 residues from the cysteine to the phenylalanine. Only the CDR3 part of the read is kept: 42 bases, read in frame from the first base. The V end loses 3 bases and the J end loses 9 bases, and a stretch of 17 bases separates them. Sequences SNHLY (CDR1) and FYNNEI (CDR2) are obtained from the germline V gene.

The chain couples TRBV2 to TRBJ1-2, with no confidently assigned D gene. The sample comprised blood. The TCR was taken from a woman aged 40 to 50 in good health. The CDR3 protein is CASSERGRLLRYTF. The DNA sequence follows: TGTGCCAGCAGTGAGCGTGGCAGACTTCTCCGCTACACCTTC.